Following are 25 T cell receptor beta chains from one sample sequenced in a study of T cell responses to AZD1222 COVID-19 vaccine. TCRdb keeps only in-frame clones here, not all; method: immunoSEQ multiplex PCR. The sample has around 100,000 clones; 88% are singletons. The source was peripheral blood, collected on day 0 of AZD1222 vaccination. These receptors were collected from an adult in good health.

The chain links TRBV19 to TRBJ2-7; TRBD1 is a possible D gene (6 bases). Trimming removed 6 bases at V and 4 bases at J, with 13 bases between. CDR1 LNHDA and CDR2 SQIVND come from the germline V gene (reference sequence). The CDR3 loop spans 13 amino acids. In DNA, the CDR3 is TGTGCCAGTAGAGGAGACAGGCTTTACGAGCAGTACTTC. Translated, it gives CASRGDRLYEQYF.

The chain uses TRBV2 and TRBJ1-6; D call uncertain. Trimming took off 1 base at V and 0 bases at J, with 4 bases between the two ends. This CDR3 has 15 residues. Germline-derived CDR1 and CDR2 are SNHLY and FYNNEI. CDR3 region: CASSEGISYNSPLHF. For the CDR3, the DNA is TGTGCCAGCAGTGAAGGGATCTCCTATAATTCACCCCTCCACTTT.

This clone was detected a few times. The chain combines TRBV19 with TRBJ2-3, with D possibly TRBD1 on 5 matching bases. Trimming cost V 6 bases and J 0 bases, with 16 bases left between them. This CDR3 comprises 16 residues. Germline V gives CDR1 LNHDA, CDR2 SQIVND (reference sequence). Here the CDR3 DNA reads TGTGCCAGTAGGGGGTGGGGCAGGCGAAGCACAGATACGCAGTATTTT. Protein sequence: CASRGWGRRSTDTQYF. Based on the CDR3 plus reference TRBV19 and TRBJ2-3, the full variable domain is DGGITQSPKYLFRKEGQNVTLSCEQNLNHDAMYWYRQDPGQGLRLIYYSQIVNDFQKGDIAEGYSVSREKKESFPLTVTSAQKNPTAFYLCASRGWGRRSTDTQYFGPGTRLTVL.

The CDR3 loop is CASKLRDNPSWGNTIYF. The CDR3 coding sequence is TGTGCCAGCAAACTCCGGGACAACCCCTCCTGGGGAAACACCATATATTTT. J is TRBJ1-3 and V is TRBV28, with D possibly matching TRBD1 (6 bases). Germline loops: CDR1 MDHEN, CDR2 SYDVKM. V lost 7 bases and J 4 bases, leaving 23 bases between the germline ends. The CDR3 sequence is 17 residues long.

This clone was observed a single time. The rearrangement links TRBV27 to TRBJ2-3; 8 positions agree with TRBD2. Germline V gives CDR1 MNHEY, CDR2 SMNVEV (reference sequence). Germline trimming cut 9 bases from V and 4 bases from J; bases unmatched to any gene: 9. The CDR3 covers 14 residues. Here the CDR3 DNA reads TGTGCCAGTTGGGGGAGCGGGAGACCAGATACGCAGTATTTT. Residues: CASWGSGRPDTQYF.

The gene calls are TRBV5-5 and TRBJ2-7, with D possibly TRBD1 on 6 matching bases. In germline, CDR1 is SGHKS, CDR2 YYEKEE (reference sequence). This CDR3 region has 15 residues. V lost 0 bases to trimming and J lost 1 base, with 11 bases between them. This CDR3 is CASSLVGQGSYEQYF. CDR3 DNA sequence: TGTGCCAGCAGCTTGGTGGGTCAGGGGTCCTACGAGCAGTACTTC.

This clone was counted a single time. V gene TRBV24-1 combines with J gene TRBJ2-6; D remains ambiguous. Deletions cut 3 bases from V and 4 bases from J, with 12 bases between. The CDR3 extends over 16 amino acids. Per the germline V gene, CDR1 is KGHDR and CDR2 is SFDVKD. The CDR3: CATSDQTLGGANVLTF. The CDR3, as DNA: TGTGCCACCAGTGATCAGACCTTAGGCGGGGCCAACGTCCTGACTTTC.

This rearrangement joins TRBV6-1 to TRBJ1-2, with 7 bases that match TRBD1. The junction had 4 bases not matched to a gene; V was cut back by 2 bases and J by 4 bases. This CDR3 comprises 14 residues. Per the germline V gene, CDR1 is MNHNS and CDR2 is SASEGT. The CDR3 region has the DNA TGTGCCAGCAGTGAACTTACAGGGGCCTATGGCTACACCTTC. Translating gives CASSELTGAYGYTF.

The V call is TRBV19, the J call TRBJ2-2; 8 nucleotides agree with TRBD1. In germline, CDR1 is LNHDA, CDR2 SQIVND (reference sequence). This CDR3 has 16 amino acids. With V trimmed by 5 bases and J by 4 bases, 9 bases remained unmatched. DNA of the CDR3: TGTGCCAGTAGTGGAGACAGGGGCCCAAGCACCGGGGAGCTGTTTTTT. Translating gives CASSGDRGPSTGELFF.

V is TRBV14 and J is TRBJ1-3, with D possibly being TRBD1 (5 bases). The CDR3 has 14 residues. Per germline, CDR1 SGHDN and CDR2 FVKESK. The V end lost 6 bases, the J end lost 0 bases, and 9 bases lay between the germline ends. The CDR3 nucleotides read TGTGCCAGCAGTCGAGACAGCTCTGGAAACACCATATATTTT. Protein product: CASSRDSSGNTIYF.

The V gene is TRBV11-3, the J gene TRBJ1-1, with D perhaps TRBD1 (6 bases). The germline V and J ends were trimmed by 5 bases and 3 bases, with 13 bases remaining between them. The CDR3 runs to 14 residues. Germline assignment: CDR1 SGHNT and CDR2 YENEEA. CDR3 sequence reads: CASSNGGRDTEAFF. CDR3 DNA sequence: TGTGCCAGCAGCAACGGGGGGCGGGACACTGAAGCTTTCTTT.

V and J are TRBV2 and TRBJ2-1, with D possibly matching TRBD2 (5 bases). Trimming cost V 2 bases and J 5 bases, with 7 bases left between them. CDR1 is SNHLY, CDR2 FYNNEI, per germline. The CDR3 length is 13 residues. The CDR3 nucleotides read TGTGCCAGCAGTGAATCGAGGGACAATGAGCAGTTCTTC. Amino acids: CASSESRDNEQFF.

V usage is TRBV19 and J usage is TRBJ1-1; 7 bases fit TRBD1. The CDR3 totals 16 residues. The J segment lost 0 bases and the V segment lost 5 bases, leaving 9 bases of the junction unmatched. Germline V lookup: CDR1 LNHDA, CDR2 SQIVND (reference sequence). Written as DNA, the CDR3 is TGTGCCAGTAGTCGTTACTCGGGACAGCTGAACACTGAAGCTTTCTTT. As protein: CASSRYSGQLNTEAFF.

V usage is TRBV18 and J usage is TRBJ1-1; TRBD1 matches 7 bases. Germline assignment: CDR1 KGHSH and CDR2 LQKENI. With 4 bases clipped from V and 6 bases from J, the junction kept 5 bases outside the gene matches. This CDR3 has 13 residues. CDR3 sequence: CASSLQQGSEAFF. The CDR3 DNA is TGTGCCAGCTCACTACAACAGGGGTCTGAAGCTTTCTTT.

The sample holds one count of this clone. The genes are TRBV7-9 and TRBJ1-1, with a tentative D call TRBD1 (5 bases). Trimming left V 2 bases short and J 6 bases short, with 10 bases between. The CDR3 extends over 13 amino acids. Per germline, CDR1 SEHNR and CDR2 FQNEAQ (reference sequence). The CDR3 DNA sequence: TGTGCCAGCAGCTTACCAGGGACGGCTGAAGCTTTCTTT. Translation: CASSLPGTAEAFF.

This clone was observed once. J is TRBJ1-1 and V is TRBV5-1; TRBD1 matches at 8 bases. In germline, CDR1 is SGHRS, CDR2 YFSETQ. The CDR3 is 16 residues long. Losses at the gene ends were 0 bases for V and 11 bases for J; bases not matched to a gene: 15. The CDR3 region has the DNA TGCGCCAGCAGCTTGGATGGTGCAGGGGGCTTAAACGACGCTTTCTTT. This translates into CASSLDGAGGLNDAFF.

The rearrangement links TRBV24-1 to TRBJ2-1; D gene ambiguous. Germline V CDR1 and CDR2: KGHDR, SFDVKD. The CDR3 has 13 amino acids. V lost 9 bases and J 2 bases, leaving 10 bases between the germline ends. The CDR3 loop is CATSWATYNEQFF. As DNA, the CDR3 is TGTGCCACCTCCTGGGCGACCTACAATGAGCAGTTCTTC.

About this clone itself: The junction departs from the called germline gene at one end, perhaps through a read error. The sample carries other DNA sequences with the same CDR3. CDR3: CASSYSLDQVADTQYF. The CDR3 region has the DNA TGCGCCAGCAGTTACTCGTTGGATCAGGTCGCAGATACGCAGTATTTT. The chain couples TRBV6-5 to TRBJ2-3; D is ambiguous. This CDR3 spans 16 amino acids. The germline gives CDR1 MNHEY, CDR2 SVGAGI.

V is TRBV6-5 and J is TRBJ2-2, with a tentative D call TRBD1 (6 bases). The CDR3 runs to 15 residues. V was pared by 4 bases and J by 2 bases, with 11 bases between. Germline assignment: CDR1 MNHEY and CDR2 SVGAGI. The CDR3 DNA follows: TGTGCCAGCAGTTCCCCGGGACATAACACCGGGGAGCTGTTTTTT. Amino acid sequence: CASSSPGHNTGELFF.

This chain links TRBV9 with TRBJ1-2, with 11 nucleotides matching TRBD1. V gave up 3 bases and J gave up 3 bases; unmatched junction bases: 7. Germline CDR1 reads SGDLS; CDR2 reads YYNGEE. This CDR3 has 16 amino acids. The CDR3 region has the DNA TGTGCCAGCAGCGAACCGGGACAGGGGGTTCACTATGGCTACACCTTC. This sequence encodes CASSEPGQGVHYGYTF.

The chain combines TRBV12-3 or TRBV12-4 with TRBJ2-1; a possible D gene is TRBD2 (5 bases). V lost 5 bases and J 13 bases, leaving 15 bases between the germline ends. CDR3 length: 12 amino acids. The CDR3 is CASSPLGESQFF. Written as DNA, the CDR3 is TGTGCCAGCAGTCCACTGGGAGAGAGCCAGTTCTTC.

This clone was recorded only once. V usage is TRBV28 and J usage is TRBJ2-7; TRBD1 matches 7 bases. Germline CDR1 reads MDHEN; CDR2 reads SYDVKM. The CDR3 consists of 16 residues. V dropped 6 bases and J dropped 6; count of bases not matched to a gene: 17. This CDR3 is CASSLLVQGSMGEQYF. Written as DNA, the CDR3 is TGTGCCAGCAGCTTACTCGTACAGGGGAGTATGGGCGAGCAGTACTTC.

This sequence joins TRBV19 and TRBJ1-5; no clear D gene. CDR1 LNHDA and CDR2 SQIVND come from the germline V gene (reference sequence). The CDR3 sequence is 14 residues long. Trimming took off 7 bases at V and 6 bases at J, with 16 bases between the two ends. CDR3 sequence reads: CASTKEGQAQPQHF. In nucleotides, the CDR3 is TGTGCCAGTACTAAGGAGGGTCAAGCTCAGCCCCAGCATTTT.

A single count supports this clone. The CDR3 sequence is CSVGGGSGPTDTQYF. The CDR3 nucleotides are TGCAGCGTTGGTGGGGGGAGCGGCCCCACAGATACGCAGTATTTT. V gene TRBV29-1 combines with J gene TRBJ2-3, with D possibly matching TRBD2 (6 bases). CDR1 is SQVTM, CDR2 ANQGSEA, per germline. The CDR3 extends over 15 amino acids. The V end was cut by 4 bases, the J end by 2 bases, with 16 bases between.

The chain is built from TRBV19 and TRBJ2-7; perhaps D is TRBD1 or TRBD2 (5 bases each). The CDR3 sequence is 13 residues long. Germline CDR1 LNHDA, CDR2 SQIVND (reference sequence). Trimming stripped 7 bases from V and 5 bases from J, with 15 bases between. The CDR3 sequence is CASTKQRGDEQYF. The CDR3 nucleotides read TGTGCCAGTACCAAGCAGAGGGGCGACGAGCAGTACTTC. The full variable domain, its missing parts supplied by reference TRBV19 and TRBJ2-7, is DGGITQSPKYLFRKEGQNVTLSCEQNLNHDAMYWYRQDPGQGLRLIYYSQIVNDFQKGDIAEGYSVSREKKESFPLTVTSAQKNPTAFYLCASTKQRGDEQYFGPGTRLTVT.